Detailed here is one T cell receptor (beta chain). Its antigen is still unknown. This sample stems from a study of vaccination effects on CD4 cells after COVID-19. Sequencing used immunoSEQ multiplex PCR; TCRdb keeps in-frame clones, though not all of them. The repertoire holds about 24,000 clones, with over 55% as singletons. This CDR3 has 13 amino acids. Germline V CDR1 and CDR2: SGHAT, FQNNGV. The germline V and J ends were trimmed by 3 bases and 3 bases, with 8 bases remaining between them. Using viral peptide pools, the ViraFEST assay grew out antigen-specific CD4+ T cells prior to sequencing. The authors isolated CD4+ T cells after 9 to 10 days of culture. Nucleocapsid antibody tests were negative, and the vaccine recipients had no prior SARS-CoV-2 infection.

The chain is built from TRBV11-2 and TRBJ2-5; D is perhaps TRBD2 (6 bases). The sequenced sample was CD4+ T cells from PBMCs cultured with HCoV-OC43 spike peptides, obtained before COVID-19 vaccination. Indicated subset: HCoV-OC43 spike overlapping peptide pool stimulation. This TCR was recovered from a human donor who received a COVID-19 vaccine. The CDR3 spells CASSFWGEETQYF. The CDR3 DNA is TGTGCCAGCAGCTTTTGGGGGGAAGAGACCCAGTACTTC.